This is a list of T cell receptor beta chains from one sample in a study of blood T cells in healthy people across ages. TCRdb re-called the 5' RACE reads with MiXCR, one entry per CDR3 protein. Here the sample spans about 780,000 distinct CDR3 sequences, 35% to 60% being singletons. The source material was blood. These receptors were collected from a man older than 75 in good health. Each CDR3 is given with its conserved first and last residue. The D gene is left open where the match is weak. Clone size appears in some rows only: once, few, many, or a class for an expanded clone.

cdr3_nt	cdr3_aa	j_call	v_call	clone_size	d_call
TGTGCCAGCAGCCCCGGACAGAGGAACTACGAGCAGTACTTC	CASSPGQRNYEQYF	TRBJ2-7	TRBV7-3	NA	NA
TGTGCCAGCAGTTTATTGGGCAGGGGGTTGACTGAAGCTTTCTTT	CASSLLGRGLTEAFF	TRBJ1-1	TRBV27	few	TRBD1
TGCGCCAGCAGCTTGGAGGGACAGGGCGGAGAGACCCAGTACTTC	CASSLEGQGGETQYF	TRBJ2-5	TRBV5-1	once	TRBD1
TGTGCCAGCAGTCCCAGGATAGCGGGAGCCTATGAGCAGTTCTTC	CASSPRIAGAYEQFF	TRBJ2-1	TRBV12-3/TRBV12-4	few	TRBD2
TGCAGTGCTAGAGACAGGGGATTCTACGAGCAGTACTTC	CSARDRGFYEQYF	TRBJ2-7	TRBV20-1	once	NA
TGCGCCAGCGGCGGACTAGCGGGAGTAGGGGAGCAGTTCTTC	CASGGLAGVGEQFF	TRBJ2-1	TRBV5-1	NA	TRBD2
TGCGCCAGCAGGGGGACAGGGGGAACCTATAATTCACCCCTCCACTTT	CASRGTGGTYNSPLHF	TRBJ1-6	TRBV6-5	once	TRBD1
TGTGCCAGCAGCTTAGAGGGAGGAGTGGGGTTTGAGCAGTTCTTC	CASSLEGGVGFEQFF	TRBJ2-1	TRBV13	NA	NA
TGTGCCAGCAGTAGGCAGGGAATAAATCAGCCCCAGCATTTT	CASSRQGINQPQHF	TRBJ1-5	TRBV12-3/TRBV12-4	NA	NA
TGTGCCAGCTCACCACCGAAAGAGACCCAGTACTTC	CASSPPKETQYF	TRBJ2-5	TRBV18	NA	NA
TGTGCCAGCAGTTACTCCGGGGCCCGGACAGATACGCAGTATTTT	CASSYSGARTDTQYF	TRBJ2-3	TRBV6-2/TRBV6-3	few	NA
TGTGCCAGCCGCCAACCGGGAGAGACCCAGTACTTC	CASRQPGETQYF	TRBJ2-5	TRBV3-1	NA	NA
TGTGCCAGCAGAATGACCAGGGTGGACAATGAAAAACTGTTTTTT	CASRMTRVDNEKLFF	TRBJ1-4	TRBV2	few	NA
TGTGCCAGTTTAGCGGGAGGCTCCTACAATGAGCAGTTCTTC	CASLAGGSYNEQFF	TRBJ2-1	TRBV12-3/TRBV12-4	many	TRBD2
TGTGCCAGCAGTCGGCGCGGCTCCTACGAGCAGTACTTC	CASSRRGSYEQYF	TRBJ2-7	TRBV6-2/TRBV6-3	NA	NA
TGTGCCAGCGACAGAAGTCGGGAGACCCAGTACTTC	CASDRSRETQYF	TRBJ2-5	TRBV2	NA	NA
TGCGCCAGCAGCCCAGGACAGGGGGCGGCTAATGAAAAACTGTTTTTT	CASSPGQGAANEKLFF	TRBJ1-4	TRBV5-1	few	TRBD1
TGCAGTGCTGGAGCCGGGACTAGAGAGGAGACCCAGTACTTC	CSAGAGTREETQYF	TRBJ2-5	TRBV20-1	NA	TRBD2
TGTGCCAGCAGTGATTCCGTATTATGGGGCTACACCTTC	CASSDSVLWGYTF	TRBJ1-2	TRBV25-1	few	NA
TGTGCCATCAGTGAGAGTGGGAGGACTAGCGGTCCCCGCGGAGATACGCAGTATTTT	CAISESGRTSGPRGDTQYF	TRBJ2-3	TRBV10-3	few	TRBD2
TGTGCCAGCAGCATAAGAAGACAGATCCATGAGCAGTTCTTC	CASSIRRQIHEQFF	TRBJ2-1	TRBV7-8	many	NA
TGTGCCAGCAGGGCCTCTGGCGTTAACACCGGGGAGCTGTTTTTT	CASRASGVNTGELFF	TRBJ2-2	TRBV25-1	many	NA
TGTGCCAGCAGTTTATCGATGGCGGGAGCCTACAATGAGCAGTTCTTC	CASSLSMAGAYNEQFF	TRBJ2-1	TRBV27	NA	TRBD2
TGTGCCAGCAGTTTCACCGGGGAGGGGGGTACGCAGTATTTT	CASSFTGEGGTQYF	TRBJ2-3	TRBV12-3/TRBV12-4	many	NA
TGTGCCAGCAGTGTGTTAGGGACAGAGGAAGCTTTCTTT	CASSVLGTEEAFF	TRBJ1-1	TRBV27	NA	TRBD1
TGCAGTGCTAGAGTTGGCGGTAACCAAGAGACCCAGTACTTC	CSARVGGNQETQYF	TRBJ2-5	TRBV20-1	many	NA
TGCGCCAGCAGTGACACGGGAATCATGTCCTACAATGAGCAGTTCTTC	CASSDTGIMSYNEQFF	TRBJ2-1	TRBV10-1	NA	NA
TGTGCCAGCAGTTTGACATTTGGGTCCTACGAGCAGTACTTC	CASSLTFGSYEQYF	TRBJ2-7	TRBV27	NA	NA
TGTGCCAGCAGCCGGAGGGGGCCCAATACAGATACGCAGTATTTT	CASSRRGPNTDTQYF	TRBJ2-3	TRBV12-3/TRBV12-4	few	NA
TGCAGCGTAGGACACGGTGAGGGCCCTGGGGCCAACGTCCTGACTTTC	CSVGHGEGPGANVLTF	TRBJ2-6	TRBV29-1	many	NA
TGTGCCAGCAGCTCCAGAAGCGGGGCCCAGACCCAGTACTTC	CASSSRSGAQTQYF	TRBJ2-5	TRBV7-2	NA	TRBD2
TGCAGCGTGTCCGTCAGCGGCCCAGATACGCAGTATTTT	CSVSVSGPDTQYF	TRBJ2-3	TRBV29-1	NA	NA
TGCAGCGTTGAAGATAGGGTCAGGCTGGCAGATACGCAGTATTTT	CSVEDRVRLADTQYF	TRBJ2-3	TRBV29-1	few	NA
TGTGCCAGCAGCGGACCGGGACAGGGGGCGGTTGAAGCTTTCTTT	CASSGPGQGAVEAFF	TRBJ1-1	TRBV12-3/TRBV12-4	few	TRBD1
TGTGCCTGGGTAGATGGGCTATGGGTCAACCAGCAGTTCTTC	CAWVDGLWVNQQFF	TRBJ2-1	TRBV30	NA	NA
TGTGCCAGCAGCGTAGGGGGACTAGCGAGACAAGAGACCCAGTACTTC	CASSVGGLARQETQYF	TRBJ2-5	TRBV9	few	TRBD2
TGCAGCGTTCTCAGGACTAGCGGGATCGAGCAGTACTTC	CSVLRTSGIEQYF	TRBJ2-7	TRBV29-1	NA	TRBD2
TGCAGCGTTGAAACTGGGGGCGAGGAAAAACTGTTTTTT	CSVETGGEEKLFF	TRBJ1-4	TRBV29-1	NA	NA
TGCGCCAGCAGCGAAGGCGCCACAGGCGGGGAGACCCAGTACTTC	CASSEGATGGETQYF	TRBJ2-5	TRBV5-1	NA	NA
TGTGCCAGCAGTTCGACAGGGGTGGCTGAAGCTTTCTTT	CASSSTGVAEAFF	TRBJ1-1	TRBV2	NA	TRBD1
TGCACGATGCGCTACGAGCAGTACTTC	CTMRYEQYF	TRBJ2-7	TRBV29-1	NA	NA
TGTGCCAGCAGTTTAGCGGCAGGGTTGGAGTACTTC	CASSLAAGLEYF	TRBJ2-4	TRBV12-3/TRBV12-4	NA	NA
TGTGCCAGCCGCCGGGGCCTAGCCAAAAACATTCAGTACTTC	CASRRGLAKNIQYF	TRBJ2-4	TRBV6-7	NA	NA
TGTGCCAGCAGCCAAGCTGCGGGAGCTTATCCAGATACGCAGTATTTT	CASSQAAGAYPDTQYF	TRBJ2-3	TRBV3-1	NA	TRBD2
TGTGCCAGCAGGGGGCCGACAGGGAAGTACGAGCAGTACTTC	CASRGPTGKYEQYF	TRBJ2-7	TRBV2	NA	TRBD1
TGTGCCAGCAGTGAAGCCGGGGGACCCCAGTCCTACGAGCAGTACTTC	CASSEAGGPQSYEQYF	TRBJ2-7	TRBV6-1	NA	NA
TGCGCCAGCAGCCCCGACACTTACTATGGCTACACCTTC	CASSPDTYYGYTF	TRBJ1-2	TRBV5-1	NA	NA
TGTGCCAGCAGTTATACGCCCGGGACTTACTCCTACGAGCAGTACTTC	CASSYTPGTYSYEQYF	TRBJ2-7	TRBV6-5	NA	NA
TGTGCCACCAGCGTACAGGGGGCCGAGCAGTACTTC	CATSVQGAEQYF	TRBJ2-7	TRBV15	few	TRBD1
TGTGCCAGCAGCGCAGACAGGACCCTTAACCCCGGGGAGCTGTTTTTT	CASSADRTLNPGELFF	TRBJ2-2	TRBV7-2	NA	NA
TGTGCCATCAGTGAGACGGACAGGGACGAGCAGTACTTC	CAISETDRDEQYF	TRBJ2-7	TRBV10-3	many	TRBD1
TGTGCCAGCAATCCGGGACTAGCATCTGGGGCCAACGTCCTGACTTTC	CASNPGLASGANVLTF	TRBJ2-6	TRBV2	NA	TRBD2
TGTGCCAGCAGTGCCCAATTGGGAGCAACTAATGAAAAACTGTTTTTT	CASSAQLGATNEKLFF	TRBJ1-4	TRBV12-3/TRBV12-4	few	NA
TGCAGTGCTCCTCCGACAGGGAGGGAGGAGACCCAGTACTTC	CSAPPTGREETQYF	TRBJ2-5	TRBV20-1	once	NA
TGTGCCAGCAGTGAAACAGGGTCAGATACGCAGTATTTT	CASSETGSDTQYF	TRBJ2-3	TRBV25-1	many	NA
TGTGCCAGCAGTTTTAGTCGTTATGGCTACACCTTC	CASSFSRYGYTF	TRBJ1-2	TRBV28	few	NA
TGTGCCAGCAGGCGACTAGCGAGTCCTAGCACAGATACGCAGTATTTT	CASRRLASPSTDTQYF	TRBJ2-3	TRBV7-9	NA	TRBD2
TGTGCCACCAGTGGCGGCGGGAGAATTGACAATGAGCAGTTCTTC	CATSGGGRIDNEQFF	TRBJ2-1	TRBV24-1	NA	TRBD2
TGCAGTGCTAAAGCTCACCAAGAGACCCAGTACTTC	CSAKAHQETQYF	TRBJ2-5	TRBV20-1	many	NA